What follows is one TCR beta chain and its context. Germline V gives CDR1 SEHNR, CDR2 FQNEAQ (reference sequence). CDR3 length equals 16 residues. The V segment lost 4 bases and the J segment 8 bases; nucleotides outside the gene matches: 14. The PCR ran on 60 Vbeta and 13 Jbeta primers. TCRdb's copy holds only in-frame clones and misses some; the assay was immunoSEQ multiplex PCR. The sample yields around 200,000 clones, approximately 85% seen once. These data originate in a study of cytomegalovirus exposure and HLA in healthy donors. The receptor was derived from a woman aged 45-65 years in good health and CMV-seronegative. V gene TRBV7-9 combines with J gene TRBJ1-2; TRBD1 aligns across 9 bases. Sequenced material: PBMCs. The CDR3 protein is CASSSILGGQGFGYTF. CDR3 nucleotides: TGTGCCAGCAGCTCCATTCTAGGGGGACAGGGATTCGGCTACACCTTC. Full variable domain (missing parts from reference TRBV7-9 and TRBJ1-2): DTGVSQNPRHKITKRGQNVTFRCDPISEHNRLYWYRQTLGQGPEFLTYFQNEAQLEKSRLLSDRFSAERPKGSFSTLEIQRTEQGDSAMYLCASSSILGGQGFGYTFGSGTRLTVV.